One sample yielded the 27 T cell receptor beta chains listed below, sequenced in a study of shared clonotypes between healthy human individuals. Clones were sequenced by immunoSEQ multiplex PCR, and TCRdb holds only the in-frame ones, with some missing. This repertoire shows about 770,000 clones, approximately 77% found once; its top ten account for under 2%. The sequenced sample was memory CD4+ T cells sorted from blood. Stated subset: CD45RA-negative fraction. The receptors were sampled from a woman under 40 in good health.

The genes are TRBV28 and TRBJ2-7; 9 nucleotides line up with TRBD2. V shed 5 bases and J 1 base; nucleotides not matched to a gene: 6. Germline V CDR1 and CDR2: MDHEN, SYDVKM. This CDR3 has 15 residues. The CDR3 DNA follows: TGTGCCAGCAGTAACCCTAGCGGGAAATCCTACGAGCAGTACTTC. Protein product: CASSNPSGKSYEQYF.

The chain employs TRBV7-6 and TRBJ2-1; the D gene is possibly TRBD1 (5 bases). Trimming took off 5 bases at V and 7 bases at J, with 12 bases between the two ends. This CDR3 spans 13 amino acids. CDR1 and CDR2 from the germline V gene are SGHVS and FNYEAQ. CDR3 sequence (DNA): TGTGCCAGCAGCGGACGTCAGGGAAATGAGCAGTTCTTC. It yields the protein CASSGRQGNEQFF.

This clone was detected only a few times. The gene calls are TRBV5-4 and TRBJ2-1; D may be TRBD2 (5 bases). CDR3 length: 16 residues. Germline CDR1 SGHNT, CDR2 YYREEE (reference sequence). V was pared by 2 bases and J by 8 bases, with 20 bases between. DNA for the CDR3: TGTGCCAGCAGCTTCGGCGGTGTTGAGGGAGTGGATGAGCAGTTCTTC. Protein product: CASSFGGVEGVDEQFF.

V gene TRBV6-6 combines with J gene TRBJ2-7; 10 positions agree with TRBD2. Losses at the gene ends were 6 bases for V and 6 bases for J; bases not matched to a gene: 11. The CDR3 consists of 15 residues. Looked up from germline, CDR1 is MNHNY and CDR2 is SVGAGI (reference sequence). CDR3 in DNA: TGTGCCAGCAGCTCCTACACTAGCGGGATAGTCGAGCAGTACTTC. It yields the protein CASSSYTSGIVEQYF.

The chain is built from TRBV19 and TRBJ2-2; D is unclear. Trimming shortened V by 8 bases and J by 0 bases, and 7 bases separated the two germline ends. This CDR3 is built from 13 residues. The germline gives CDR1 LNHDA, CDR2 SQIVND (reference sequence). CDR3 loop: CASCLANTGELFF. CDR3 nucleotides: TGTGCCAGTTGTCTAGCGAACACCGGGGAGCTGTTTTTT.

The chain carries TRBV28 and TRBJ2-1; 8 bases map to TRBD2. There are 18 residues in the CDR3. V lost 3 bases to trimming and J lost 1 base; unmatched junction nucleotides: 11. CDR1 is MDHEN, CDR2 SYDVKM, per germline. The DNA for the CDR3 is TGTGCCAGCAGTTTGGCCACAGTAGCGGGGCGTTCCTACAATGAGCAGTTCTTC. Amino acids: CASSLATVAGRSYNEQFF.

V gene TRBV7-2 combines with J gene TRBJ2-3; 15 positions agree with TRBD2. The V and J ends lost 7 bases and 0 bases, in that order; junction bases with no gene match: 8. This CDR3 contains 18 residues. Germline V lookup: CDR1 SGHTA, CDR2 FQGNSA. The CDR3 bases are TGTGCCAGCACCCTTTGGACTAGCGGGAGGGCTAGCACAGATACGCAGTATTTT. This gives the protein CASTLWTSGRASTDTQYF.

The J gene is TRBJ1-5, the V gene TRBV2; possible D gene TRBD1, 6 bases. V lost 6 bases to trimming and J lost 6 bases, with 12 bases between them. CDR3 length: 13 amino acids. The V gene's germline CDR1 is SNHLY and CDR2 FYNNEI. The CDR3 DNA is TGTGCCAGCAGATACAGGGTCGCTCAGCCCCAGCATTTT. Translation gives CASRYRVAQPQHF.

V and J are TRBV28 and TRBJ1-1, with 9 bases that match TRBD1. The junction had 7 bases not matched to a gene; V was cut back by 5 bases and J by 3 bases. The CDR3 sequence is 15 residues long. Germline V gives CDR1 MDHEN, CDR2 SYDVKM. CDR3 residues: CASSDRGVKDTEAFF. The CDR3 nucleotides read TGTGCCAGCAGTGACAGGGGGGTCAAGGACACTGAAGCTTTCTTT.

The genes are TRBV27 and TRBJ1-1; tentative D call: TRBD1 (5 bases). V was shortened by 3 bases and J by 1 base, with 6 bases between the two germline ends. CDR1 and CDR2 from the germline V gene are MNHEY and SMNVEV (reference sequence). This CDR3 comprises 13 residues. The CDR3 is CASSLTANTEAFF. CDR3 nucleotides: TGTGCCAGCAGTTTGACAGCGAACACTGAAGCTTTCTTT.

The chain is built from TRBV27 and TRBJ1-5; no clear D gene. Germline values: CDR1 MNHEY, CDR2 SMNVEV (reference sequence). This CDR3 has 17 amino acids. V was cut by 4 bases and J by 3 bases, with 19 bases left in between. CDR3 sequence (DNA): TGTGCCAGCAGTTCGCGGGTTGCCACTCGCTTCAATCAGCCCCAGCATTTT. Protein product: CASSSRVATRFNQPQHF.

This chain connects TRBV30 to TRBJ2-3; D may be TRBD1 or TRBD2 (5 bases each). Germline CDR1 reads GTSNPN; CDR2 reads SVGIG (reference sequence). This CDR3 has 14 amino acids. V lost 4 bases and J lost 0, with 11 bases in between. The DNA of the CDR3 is TGTGCCTGGAATAGGGGCGGGAGCACAGATACGCAGTATTTT. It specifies CAWNRGGSTDTQYF.

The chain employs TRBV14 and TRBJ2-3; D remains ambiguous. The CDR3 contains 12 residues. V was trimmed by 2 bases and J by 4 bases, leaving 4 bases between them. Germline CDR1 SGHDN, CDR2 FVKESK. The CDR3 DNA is TGTGCCAGCAGCCAAAGCGCAGATACGCAGTATTTT. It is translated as CASSQSADTQYF.

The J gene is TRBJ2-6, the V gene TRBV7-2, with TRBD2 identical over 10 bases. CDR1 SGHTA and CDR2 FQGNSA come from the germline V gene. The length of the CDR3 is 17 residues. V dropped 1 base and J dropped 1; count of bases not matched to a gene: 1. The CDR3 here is CASSLVAGGSGANVLTF. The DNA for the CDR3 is TGTGCCAGCAGCTTAGTAGCGGGAGGATCTGGGGCCAACGTCCTGACTTTC.

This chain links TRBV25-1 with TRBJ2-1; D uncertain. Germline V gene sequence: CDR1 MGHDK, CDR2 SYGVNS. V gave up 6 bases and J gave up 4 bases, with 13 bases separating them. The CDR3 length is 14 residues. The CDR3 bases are TGTGCCAGCAGGGACCCCGACTCTTACAATGAGCAGTTCTTC. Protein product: CASRDPDSYNEQFF.

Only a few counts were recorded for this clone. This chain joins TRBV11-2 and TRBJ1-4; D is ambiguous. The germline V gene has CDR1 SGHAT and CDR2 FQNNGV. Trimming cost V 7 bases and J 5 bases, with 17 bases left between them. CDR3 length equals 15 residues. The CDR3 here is CASTVTRGPNEKLFF. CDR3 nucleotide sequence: TGTGCCAGCACCGTTACGAGAGGGCCGAATGAAAAACTGTTTTTT.

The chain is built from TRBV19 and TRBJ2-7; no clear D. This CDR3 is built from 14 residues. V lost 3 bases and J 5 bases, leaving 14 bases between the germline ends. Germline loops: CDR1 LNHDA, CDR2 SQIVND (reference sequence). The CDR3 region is CASSIQGIGHEQYF. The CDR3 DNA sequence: TGTGCCAGTAGTATTCAAGGGATTGGCCACGAGCAGTACTTC. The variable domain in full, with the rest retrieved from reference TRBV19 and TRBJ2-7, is DGGITQSPKYLFRKEGQNVTLSCEQNLNHDAMYWYRQDPGQGLRLIYYSQIVNDFQKGDIAEGYSVSREKKESFPLTVTSAQKNPTAFYLCASSIQGIGHEQYFGPGTRLTVT.

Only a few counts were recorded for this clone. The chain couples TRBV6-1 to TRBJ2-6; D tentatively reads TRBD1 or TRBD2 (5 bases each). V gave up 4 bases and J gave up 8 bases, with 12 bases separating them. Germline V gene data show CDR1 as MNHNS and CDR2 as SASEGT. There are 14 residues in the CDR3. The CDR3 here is CASSGRDETNVLTF. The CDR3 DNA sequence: TGTGCCAGCAGTGGCCGGGACGAAACCAACGTCCTGACTTTC.

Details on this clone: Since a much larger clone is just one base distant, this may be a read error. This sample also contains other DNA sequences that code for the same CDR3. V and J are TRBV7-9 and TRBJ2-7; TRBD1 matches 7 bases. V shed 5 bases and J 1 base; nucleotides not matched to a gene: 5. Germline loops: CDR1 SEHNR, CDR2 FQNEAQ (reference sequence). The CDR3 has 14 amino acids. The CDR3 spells CASSLQGDSYEQYF. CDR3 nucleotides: TGTGCCAGCAGCCTCCAGGGGGATTCCTACGAGCAGTACTTC.

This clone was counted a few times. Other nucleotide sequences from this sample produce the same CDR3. The CDR3 loop reads CASSLGQQETQYF. In DNA, the CDR3 is TGTGCCAGCAGCCTGGGTCAGCAAGAGACCCAGTACTTC. The chain has TRBV11-3 and TRBJ2-5; no definite D call. Germline V lookup: CDR1 SGHNT, CDR2 YENEEA. This CDR3 is built from 13 residues. V was clipped by 5 bases and J by 2 bases, with 9 bases between them.

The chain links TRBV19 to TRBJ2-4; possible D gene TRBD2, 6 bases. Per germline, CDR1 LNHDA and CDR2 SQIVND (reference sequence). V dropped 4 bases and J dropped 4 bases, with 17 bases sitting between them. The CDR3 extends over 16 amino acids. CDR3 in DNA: TGTGCCAGTAGTACCCGGGACTTCGGATCTAAAAACATTCAGTACTTC. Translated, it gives CASSTRDFGSKNIQYF.

CDR3 sequence reads: CASSQEGSGSQETQYF. CDR3 in DNA: TGTGCCAGCAGCCAAGAAGGCAGCGGGAGCCAAGAGACCCAGTACTTC. The chain is built from TRBV4-2 and TRBJ2-5; 8 bases are a match to TRBD2. V was pared by 0 bases and J by 1 base, with 4 bases of the junction left unmatched. The CDR3 runs 16 residues. From germline, CDR1 is LGHNA and CDR2 YNFKEQ.

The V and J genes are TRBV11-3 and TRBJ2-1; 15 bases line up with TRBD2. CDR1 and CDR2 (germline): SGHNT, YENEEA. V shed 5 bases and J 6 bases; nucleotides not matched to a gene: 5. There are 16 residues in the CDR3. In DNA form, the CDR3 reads TGTGCCAGCAGCGCCCGGACTAGCGGGAGGGCCAATGAGCAGTTCTTC. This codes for CASSARTSGRANEQFF.

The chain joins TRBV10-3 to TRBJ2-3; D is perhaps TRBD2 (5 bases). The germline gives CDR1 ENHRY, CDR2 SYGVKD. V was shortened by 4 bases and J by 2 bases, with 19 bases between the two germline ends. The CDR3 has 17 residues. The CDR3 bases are TGTGCCATCAGTGGGCCTAGACTCCCGGGGTCCACAGATACGCAGTATTTT. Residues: CAISGPRLPGSTDTQYF.

This chain's CDR3 is CASSQGSGVETQYF. DNA for the CDR3: TGTGCCAGCAGCCAAGGGTCGGGAGTTGAGACCCAGTACTTC. The rearrangement uses TRBV4-2 and TRBJ2-5; tentative D call: TRBD2 (6 bases). The CDR3 runs to 14 residues. CDR1 and CDR2 (germline): LGHNA, YNFKEQ. V lost 1 base and J lost 5, with 11 bases in between.

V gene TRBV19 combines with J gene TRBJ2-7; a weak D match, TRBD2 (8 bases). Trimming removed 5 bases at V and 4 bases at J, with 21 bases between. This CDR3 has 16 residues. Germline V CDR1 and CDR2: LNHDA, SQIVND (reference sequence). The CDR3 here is CASSGGTAGETYEQYF. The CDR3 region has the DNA TGTGCCAGTAGTGGGGGGACAGCGGGAGAAACGTACGAGCAGTACTTC. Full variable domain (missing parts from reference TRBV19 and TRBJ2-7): DGGITQSPKYLFRKEGQNVTLSCEQNLNHDAMYWYRQDPGQGLRLIYYSQIVNDFQKGDIAEGYSVSREKKESFPLTVTSAQKNPTAFYLCASSGGTAGETYEQYFGPGTRLTVT.

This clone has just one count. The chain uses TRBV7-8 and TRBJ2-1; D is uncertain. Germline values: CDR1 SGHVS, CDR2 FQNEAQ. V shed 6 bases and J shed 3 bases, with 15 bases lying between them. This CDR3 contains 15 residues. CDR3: CASSYYDRVYNEQFF. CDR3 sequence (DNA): TGTGCCAGCAGTTACTACGACCGGGTCTACAATGAGCAGTTCTTC.